This TCR beta chain was obtained from a study of blood T cell repertoires in COVID-19. TCRdb's table, derived via immunoSEQ multiplex PCR, lists solely in-frame clones and lacks some. The top ten clones hold roughly an eighth of a sample with 70,000 to 80,000 clones, about 86% of them seen once. CDR3 length equals 13 residues. Per germline, CDR1 LNHDA and CDR2 SQIVND (reference sequence). The V gene lost 2 bases and the J gene lost 0 bases, with 4 bases spanning the gap. This sequence originates from a human donor in a cohort sampled during active COVID-19. Sequencing used peripheral blood. The chain is built from TRBV19 and TRBJ1-1, with D hard to call. This CDR3 is CASSIQVNTEAFF. The CDR3 region has the DNA TGTGCCAGTAGTATACAGGTGAACACTGAAGCTTTCTTT.